This T cell receptor beta chain was recovered during a study of T cells in Graves' hyperthyroidism and ophthalmopathy. Whole-study context: Sampling of peripheral blood happened at initial diagnosis, prior to any treatment.

This clonotype was counted at least ten times. What it binds is not known. The V end lost 3 bases, the J end lost 0 bases, and 5 bases lay between the germline ends. CDR3 length equals 14 residues. RNA transcripts yielded amplified TCR beta CDR3 regions. The TCR CDR3 was amplified in a first-round RT-PCR using the HTBI primer set. TCRdb ran MiXCR on the multiplex PCR reads and lists one entry per CDR3 protein. The table lists approximately 400,000 distinct CDR3 sequences, around 14% of them singletons. Study-level findings and limits: Blood also showed most of the thyroid clonotypes that were expanded above 0.001.

Uncontrolled infection, other autoimmune disease, pregnancy or lactation led to exclusion. Diagnosing involved the use of clinical symptoms, serum thyroxine and TRAb, thyroid ultrasound and orbital computed tomography. The clonotype comes from a young woman with Graves' hyperthyroidism. The chain links TRBV12-3 or TRBV12-4 to TRBJ2-2; D ambiguous. The sequencing input was blood. The CDR3 protein is CASSFSANTGELFF. In DNA form, the CDR3 reads TGTGCCAGCAGTTTTAGTGCGAACACCGGGGAGCTGTTTTTT.